The 10 T cell receptor beta chains in this list originate from one sample, sequenced in a study of identical twins. Each CDR3 protein is one row after TCRdb ran MiXCR on the 5' RACE reads. This table holds around 490,000 distinct CDR3 sequences, around 20% found once. A further study also used this sample, focusing on yellow fever vaccine responses in identical twins.

Sequencing was carried out using CD4+ T cells sorted from blood. The receptors come from a woman in her late teens or twenties in good health.

V gene TRBV20-1 combines with J gene TRBJ2-4; 7 bases line up with TRBD1. Trimming at V came to 3 bases and at J to 5 bases, leaving 4 bases not matched to a gene. The CDR3 sequence is 13 residues long. The germline V gene has CDR1 DFQATT and CDR2 SNEGSKA (reference sequence). The CDR3: CSASRDRENIQYF. The CDR3 DNA reads TGCAGTGCTAGCCGGGACAGAGAAAACATTCAGTACTTC.

The chain couples TRBV6-5 to TRBJ2-1; possible D gene TRBD2, 5 bases. Germline V gives CDR1 MNHEY, CDR2 SVGAGI. The V end was cut by 7 bases, the J end by 7 bases, with 8 bases between. The length of the CDR3 is 11 residues. The CDR3 loop reads CASTERNEQFF. The CDR3 DNA reads TGTGCCAGCACCGAGCGGAATGAGCAGTTCTTC.

The chain combines TRBV12-3 or TRBV12-4 with TRBJ2-7; 9 bases are a match to TRBD2. This CDR3 comprises 14 residues. V lost 6 bases, J lost 3 bases, and 6 bases stayed unmatched. Written as DNA, the CDR3 is TGTGCCAGCAGCGCTCATAGCGGGAGCTACGAGCAGTACTTC. It codes for CASSAHSGSYEQYF.

This clonotype was detected a few times. The V and J genes are TRBV20-1 and TRBJ2-6; D is undetermined. The CDR3 has 12 amino acids. The germline V gene has CDR1 DFQATT and CDR2 SNEGSKA (reference sequence). V lost 6 bases to trimming and J lost 1 base, with 4 bases between them. The CDR3 loop reads CSAPSGANVLTF. The CDR3 nucleotides read TGCAGTGCCCCTTCTGGGGCCAACGTCCTGACTTTC.

The rearrangement joins TRBV12-3 or TRBV12-4 to TRBJ2-5; TRBD2 might be the D (7 bases). The germline V and J ends were trimmed by 5 bases and 4 bases, with 14 bases remaining between them. This CDR3 contains 14 residues. CDR3 in amino acids: CASSPGGGGETQYF. The CDR3 DNA sequence: TGTGCCAGCAGTCCCGGGGGCGGGGGAGAGACCCAGTACTTC.

The chain employs TRBV5-1 and TRBJ2-1; a weak D match, TRBD1 (5 bases). V lost 5 bases and J lost 9, with 12 bases in between. There are 12 residues in the CDR3. The germline V gene encodes CDR1 SGHRS and CDR2 YFSETQ. CDR3 region: CASRVGASEQFF. The CDR3, as DNA: TGCGCCAGCAGGGTAGGGGCCAGTGAGCAGTTCTTC. Full variable domain (rest looked up from reference TRBV5-1 and TRBJ2-1): KAGVTQTPRYLIKTRGQQVTLSCSPISGHRSVSWYQQTPGQGLQFLFEYFSETQRNKGNFPGRFSGRQFSNSRSEMNVSTLELGDSALYLCASRVGASEQFFGPGTRLTVL.

The chain recombines TRBV3-1 with TRBJ2-3; D might be TRBD1 (6 bases). The CDR3 runs 14 residues. The V gene's germline CDR1 is LGHDT and CDR2 YNNKEL (reference sequence). The V end lost 1 base, the J end lost 4 bases, and 9 bases lay between the germline ends. CDR3 sequence (DNA): TGTGCCAGCAGCCAAGGGACAGTTGCAGATACGCAGTATTTT. Amino acids: CASSQGTVADTQYF.

J is TRBJ1-1 and V is TRBV20-1; possibly TRBD1 for D (5 bases). Looked up from germline, CDR1 is DFQATT and CDR2 is SNEGSKA (reference sequence). Trimming pared 2 bases from V and 0 bases from J, leaving 7 bases between. The CDR3 covers 13 residues. CDR3 sequence (DNA): TGCAGTGCTAGACGACAGTTGAACACTGAAGCTTTCTTT. Encoded protein: CSARRQLNTEAFF.

This clonotype was observed a few times. The chain has TRBV25-1 and TRBJ1-3; no clear D gene. Germline values: CDR1 MGHDK, CDR2 SYGVNS. Trimming cost V 6 bases and J 1 base, with 10 bases left between them. The CDR3 loop spans 14 amino acids. The CDR3 is CASSASGSGNTIYF. The CDR3 DNA follows: TGTGCCAGCAGCGCTTCTGGGTCTGGAAACACCATATATTTT.

J is TRBJ2-1 and V is TRBV7-8; 9 positions agree with TRBD1. Germline V gene sequence: CDR1 SGHVS, CDR2 FQNEAQ. J lost 0 bases, V lost 3 bases, and 6 bases had no gene match. The CDR3 consists of 17 residues. CDR3 protein: CASSLGGQGSSYNEQFF. The CDR3 DNA is TGTGCCAGCAGCTTGGGGGGACAGGGTTCCTCCTACAATGAGCAGTTCTTC.